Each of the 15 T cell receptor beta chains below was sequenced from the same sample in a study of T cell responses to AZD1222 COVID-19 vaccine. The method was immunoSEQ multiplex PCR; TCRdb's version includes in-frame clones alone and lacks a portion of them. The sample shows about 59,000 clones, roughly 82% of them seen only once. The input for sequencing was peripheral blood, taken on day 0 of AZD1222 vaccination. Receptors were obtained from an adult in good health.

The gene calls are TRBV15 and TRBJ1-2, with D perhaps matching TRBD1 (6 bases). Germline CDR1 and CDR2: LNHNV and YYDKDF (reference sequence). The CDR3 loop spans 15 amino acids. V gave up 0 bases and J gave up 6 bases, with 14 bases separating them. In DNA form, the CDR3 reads TGTGCCACCAGCAGAGATAGGGGGGCCGGGGATGGCTACACCTTC. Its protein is CATSRDRGAGDGYTF.

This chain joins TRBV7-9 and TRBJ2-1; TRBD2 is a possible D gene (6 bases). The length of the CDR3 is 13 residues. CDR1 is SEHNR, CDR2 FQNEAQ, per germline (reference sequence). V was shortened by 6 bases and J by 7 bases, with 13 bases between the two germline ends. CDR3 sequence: CASSRGGKNEQFF. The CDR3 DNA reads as TGTGCCAGCAGTAGGGGAGGCAAAAATGAGCAGTTCTTC. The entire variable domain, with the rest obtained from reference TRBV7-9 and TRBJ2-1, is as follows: DTGVSQNPRHKITKRGQNVTFRCDPISEHNRLYWYRQTLGQGPEFLTYFQNEAQLEKSRLLSDRFSAERPKGSFSTLEIQRTEQGDSAMYLCASSRGGKNEQFFGPGTRLTVL.

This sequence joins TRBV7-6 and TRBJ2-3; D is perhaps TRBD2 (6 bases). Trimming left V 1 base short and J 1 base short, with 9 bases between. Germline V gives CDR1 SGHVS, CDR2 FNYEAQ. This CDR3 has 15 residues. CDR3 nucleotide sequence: TGTGCCAGCAGCTTAGGCGGGATGGGCACAGATACGCAGTATTTT. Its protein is CASSLGGMGTDTQYF.

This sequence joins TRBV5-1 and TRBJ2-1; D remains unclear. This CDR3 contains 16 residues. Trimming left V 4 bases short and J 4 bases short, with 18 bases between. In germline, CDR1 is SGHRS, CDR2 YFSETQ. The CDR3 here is CASSTNKGFLYNEQFF. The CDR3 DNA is TGCGCCAGCAGCACAAACAAGGGCTTCCTATACAATGAGCAGTTCTTC.

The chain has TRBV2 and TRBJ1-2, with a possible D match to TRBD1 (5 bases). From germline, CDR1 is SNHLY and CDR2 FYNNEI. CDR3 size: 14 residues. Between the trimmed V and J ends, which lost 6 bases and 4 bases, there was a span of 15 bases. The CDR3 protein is CASSSMVGGYGYTF. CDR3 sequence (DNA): TGTGCCAGCAGCTCAATGGTGGGGGGCTATGGCTACACCTTC.

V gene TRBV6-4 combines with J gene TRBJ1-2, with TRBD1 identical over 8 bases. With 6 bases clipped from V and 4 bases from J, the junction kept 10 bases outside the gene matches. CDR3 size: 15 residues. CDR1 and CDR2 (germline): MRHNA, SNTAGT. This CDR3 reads CASRTEPGGGYGYTF. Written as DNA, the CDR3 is TGTGCCAGCAGGACCGAACCAGGGGGCGGCTATGGCTACACCTTC.

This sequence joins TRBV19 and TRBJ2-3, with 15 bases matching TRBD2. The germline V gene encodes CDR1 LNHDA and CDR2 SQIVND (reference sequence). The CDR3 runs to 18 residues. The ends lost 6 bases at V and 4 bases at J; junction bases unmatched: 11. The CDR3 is CASSLGLAGGRAPDTQYF. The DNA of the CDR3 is TGTGCCAGTAGCCTGGGACTAGCGGGAGGAAGGGCACCAGATACGCAGTATTTT.

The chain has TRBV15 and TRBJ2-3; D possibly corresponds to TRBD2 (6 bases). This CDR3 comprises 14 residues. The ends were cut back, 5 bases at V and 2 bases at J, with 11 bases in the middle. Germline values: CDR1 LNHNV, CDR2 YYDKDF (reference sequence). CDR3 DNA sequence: TGTGCCACCAGCCTTGAGCGGGCCACAGATACGCAGTATTTT. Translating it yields CATSLERATDTQYF.

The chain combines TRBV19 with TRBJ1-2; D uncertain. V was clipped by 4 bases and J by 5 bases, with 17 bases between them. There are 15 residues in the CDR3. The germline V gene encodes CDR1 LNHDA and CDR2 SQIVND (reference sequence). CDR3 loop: CASSKSRDFLYGYTF. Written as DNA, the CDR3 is TGTGCCAGTAGTAAATCCCGAGACTTCCTATATGGCTACACCTTC.

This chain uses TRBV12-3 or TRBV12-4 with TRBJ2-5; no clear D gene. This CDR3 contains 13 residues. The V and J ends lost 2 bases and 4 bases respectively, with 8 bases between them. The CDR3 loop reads CASSLREGETQYF. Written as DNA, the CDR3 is TGTGCCAGCAGTTTAAGGGAAGGAGAGACCCAGTACTTC.

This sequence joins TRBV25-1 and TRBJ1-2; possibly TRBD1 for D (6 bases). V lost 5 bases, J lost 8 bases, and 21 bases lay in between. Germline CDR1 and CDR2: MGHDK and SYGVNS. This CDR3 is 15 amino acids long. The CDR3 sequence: CASSPSGTSIPGYTF. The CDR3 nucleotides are TGTGCCAGCAGTCCCTCCGGGACATCAATTCCGGGCTACACCTTC.

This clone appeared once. The CDR3 DNA reads TGTGCCAGCAGTTACTCAGGGGGACGTGAAAAACTGTTTTTT. Protein product: CASSYSGGREKLFF. The chain links TRBV6-2 or TRBV6-3 to TRBJ1-4; D might be TRBD1 (6 bases). V dropped 0 bases and J dropped 7 bases, with 9 bases sitting between them. CDR1 is MNHEY, CDR2 SVGEGT, per germline. The length of the CDR3 is 14 residues.

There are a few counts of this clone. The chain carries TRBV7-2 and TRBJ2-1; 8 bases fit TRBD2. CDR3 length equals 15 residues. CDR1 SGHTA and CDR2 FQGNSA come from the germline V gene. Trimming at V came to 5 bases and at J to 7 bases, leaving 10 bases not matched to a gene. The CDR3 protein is CASSPDGRAWNEQFF. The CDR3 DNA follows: TGTGCCAGCAGCCCCGACGGGAGGGCATGGAATGAGCAGTTCTTC.

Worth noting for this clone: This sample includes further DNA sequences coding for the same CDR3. The CDR3 nucleotides read TGCGCCAGCAGTGCGGCAGGGGAAAACATTCAGTACTTC. This gives the protein CASSAAGENIQYF. The chain combines TRBV10-2 with TRBJ2-4; tentatively, D is TRBD1 (6 bases). Trimming stripped 4 bases from V and 5 bases from J, with 9 bases between. The germline V gene encodes CDR1 WSHSY and CDR2 SAAADI. The CDR3 extends over 13 amino acids.

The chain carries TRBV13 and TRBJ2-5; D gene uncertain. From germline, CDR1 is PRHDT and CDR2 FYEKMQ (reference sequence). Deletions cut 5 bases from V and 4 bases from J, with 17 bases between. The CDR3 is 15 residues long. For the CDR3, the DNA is TGTGCCAGCAGCCCGCCCGGCAGTTCCACAGAGACCCAGTACTTC. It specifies CASSPPGSSTETQYF.